What follows is one TCR beta chain and its context. What it recognizes is unknown. This sample is part of a study of T cell responses to AZD1222 COVID-19 vaccine. Study outcomes and limitations: Repertoires were sampled only after the peak T cell response. Researchers report vaccine-associated CD4 TCRs spanning spike, with dominance at 160-218 and 743-854. White British donors predominated, females outnumbered males, and clonal diversity was possibly underestimated. Epitopes outside B.1.351 and B.1.1.7 mutated regions reportedly drew nearly half of spike TCRs.

Clones were sequenced by immunoSEQ multiplex PCR, and TCRdb holds only the in-frame ones, with some missing. The table has some 200,000 clones, about 92% seen once. Germline CDR1 SEHNR, CDR2 FQNEAQ (reference sequence). CDR3 length: 15 amino acids. V was cut by 7 bases and J by 5 bases, with 21 bases left in between. V and J are TRBV7-9 and TRBJ2-7; a weak D match, TRBD1 (5 bases). This receptor was identified in an adult in good health. Sample: peripheral blood, taken on day 0 of AZD1222 vaccination. In DNA form, the CDR3 reads TGTGCCAGCACAAGCTTCCCCATGGCACAGGACGAGCAGTACTTC. It codes for CASTSFPMAQDEQYF.